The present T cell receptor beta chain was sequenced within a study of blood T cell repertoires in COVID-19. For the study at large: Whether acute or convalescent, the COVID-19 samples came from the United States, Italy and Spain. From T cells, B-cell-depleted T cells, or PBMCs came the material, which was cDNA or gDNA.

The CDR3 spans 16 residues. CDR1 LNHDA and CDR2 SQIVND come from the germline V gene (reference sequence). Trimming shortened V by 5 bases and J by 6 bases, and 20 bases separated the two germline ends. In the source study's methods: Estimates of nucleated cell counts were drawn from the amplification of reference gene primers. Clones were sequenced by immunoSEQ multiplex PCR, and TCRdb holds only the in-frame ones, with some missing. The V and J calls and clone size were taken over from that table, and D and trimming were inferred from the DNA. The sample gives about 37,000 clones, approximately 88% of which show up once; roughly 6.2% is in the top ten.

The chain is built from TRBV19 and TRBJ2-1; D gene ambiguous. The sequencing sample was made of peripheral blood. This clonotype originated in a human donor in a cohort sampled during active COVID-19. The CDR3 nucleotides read TGTGCCAGTAGTTCCAAGACTCGATTGGTAAGCAATGAGCAGTTCTTC. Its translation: CASSSKTRLVSNEQFF.